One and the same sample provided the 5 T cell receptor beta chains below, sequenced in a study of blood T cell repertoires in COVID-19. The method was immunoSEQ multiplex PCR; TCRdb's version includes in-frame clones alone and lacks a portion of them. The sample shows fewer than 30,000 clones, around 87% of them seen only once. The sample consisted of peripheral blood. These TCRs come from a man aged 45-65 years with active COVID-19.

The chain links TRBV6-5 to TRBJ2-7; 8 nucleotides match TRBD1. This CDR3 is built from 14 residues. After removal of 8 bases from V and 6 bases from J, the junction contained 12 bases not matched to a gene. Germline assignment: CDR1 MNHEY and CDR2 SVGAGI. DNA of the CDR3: TGTGCCAGCCCAGCGGAGACAGGGGAGAGCGAGCAGTACGTC. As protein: CASPAETGESEQYV.

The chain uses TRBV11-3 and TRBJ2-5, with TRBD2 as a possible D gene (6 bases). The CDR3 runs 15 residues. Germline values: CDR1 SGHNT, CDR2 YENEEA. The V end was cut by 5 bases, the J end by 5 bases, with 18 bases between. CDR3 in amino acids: CASSPHSGGTETQYF. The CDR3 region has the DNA TGTGCCAGCAGCCCACACTCCGGGGGAACGGAGACCCAGTACTTC.

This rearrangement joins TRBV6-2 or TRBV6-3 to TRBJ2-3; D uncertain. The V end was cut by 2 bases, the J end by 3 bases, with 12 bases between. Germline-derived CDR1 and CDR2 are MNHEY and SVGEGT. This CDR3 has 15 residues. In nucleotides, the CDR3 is TGTGCCAGCAGTTACCCCAGCCGGGTTACAGATACGCAGTATTTT. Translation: CASSYPSRVTDTQYF.

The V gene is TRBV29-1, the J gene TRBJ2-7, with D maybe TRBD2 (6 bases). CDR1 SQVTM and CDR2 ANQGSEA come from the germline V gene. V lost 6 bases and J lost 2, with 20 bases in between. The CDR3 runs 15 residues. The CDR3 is CSVARGNGLAYEQYF. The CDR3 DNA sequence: TGCAGCGTGGCCCGGGGGAACGGGCTAGCCTACGAGCAGTACTTC.

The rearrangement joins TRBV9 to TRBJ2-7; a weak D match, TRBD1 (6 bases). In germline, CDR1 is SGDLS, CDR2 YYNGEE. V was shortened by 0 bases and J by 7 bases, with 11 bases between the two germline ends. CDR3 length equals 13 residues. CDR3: CASSVGTQGEQYF. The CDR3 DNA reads TGTGCCAGCAGCGTAGGGACTCAGGGGGAGCAGTACTTC.